This T cell receptor beta chain is drawn from a study of blood T cell repertoires in COVID-19 (dated by TCRdb to the early 2020s). Study-wide context: The collaborator samples originated in the United States, Italy and Spain and spanned the acute and convalescent phases of COVID-19. The prospective study material was composed of cDNA or gDNA derived from T cells, B-cell-depleted T cells, or PBMCs. Subjects who had been exposed to COVID-19, were actively infected with it, or had recovered from it provided the deeply sampled blood TCRbeta repertoires that made up the dataset. The repertoires were made available in a free public database intended to serve as a resource for research on the immune response to SARS-CoV-2. Samples came from the ongoing ImmuneRACE study (first 160 participants) plus 1,254 subjects from 6 global collaborators. The sample metadata nearly always contained a de-identified subject ID, COVID-19 status, age in years and sex. HLA class I and class II types, where available, came from metadata supplied by the sample provider rather than from assay-based typing.

Regarding this clone: It has no known antigen specificity. One base away there is no much larger clone; base qualities are not given.

Overall study outcomes, separate from this receptor: The quantity of clinical and demographic metadata differed by source and by participant and was supplied without curation.

The collaborating institutions used their own protocols to collect whole blood in K2EDTA tubes. For TCRbeta analysis, collaborators shipped samples as frozen whole blood, isolated PBMCs, or DNA extracted from either of those sample types. Trimming takes 2 bases from V and 7 bases from J, and the germline ends sit 18 bases apart. Reading from cysteine to phenylalanine, the CDR3 counts 16 amino acids. The only DNA kept is the CDR3, 48 bases in frame from the first base. Based on the germline V gene, the CDR1 and CDR2 sequences are LGHNA and YNFKEQ. TCRbeta CDR3 regions were amplified from genomic DNA by means of the immunoSEQ Assay, a bias-controlled multiplex PCR. In the authors' own workflow: The number of nucleated cells in each sample was estimated by amplification of reference gene primers within the assay. Sequence reads were collapsed and filtered to measure the absolute abundance of every unique TCRbeta CDR3 rearrangement. For each sample, productive Simpson clonality was calculated as the square root of Simpson's diversity index over productive rearrangements. This is the immuneACCESS table as TCRdb keeps it, with only in-frame sequences that have V and J called. A part of the clones is gone; compared with another copy, unresolved V genes explain less than half, and the rest is unexplained. V and J calls and clone size follow that table, whereas D and trimming were derived from the DNA. For this sample there are 470,000 or so clones; approximately 85% appear just once. Approximately 3% of the sample is in the top ten clones.

The sequencing input was peripheral blood. The sequence was obtained from a human donor in a cohort sampled during active COVID-19. The V and J segments used are TRBV4-2 and TRBJ1-5, with an unclear D gene assignment. The CDR3 here reads CASSQFNLQRRQPQHF. The DNA sequence is given as TGTGCCAGCAGCCAATTCAATTTACAGAGACGACAGCCCCAGCATTTT.